These T cell receptor beta chains were read from a single sample in a study of T cells in Graves' hyperthyroidism and ophthalmopathy. MiXCR, applied by TCRdb to the multiplex PCR reads, yields one record per CDR3 protein. The sample has 300,000 to 400,000 distinct CDR3 sequences; about 14% are singletons. Sequenced input: blood. The receptors here all came from a woman aged 25-40 years with Graves' hyperthyroidism. The CDR3 runs from the conserved cysteine through the conserved F or W. A D gene is named only where the DNA matches it firmly. Size tells how often a clone was seen (once, few, many) or the class of an expanded clone, and some rows leave it out.

>TRBJ2-1|TRBV20-1|TRBD2|many
TGCAGTGTTCATAGCGGGAGGCCCTCTTCAGAGCAGTTCTTC
CSVHSGRPSSEQFF
>TRBJ1-5|TRBV5-5|.|.
TGTGCCAGCAGCTCGTGGGCGGGTGAGCCCCAGCATTTT
CASSSWAGEPQHF
>TRBJ2-7|TRBV10-3|TRBD2|many
TGTGCCATCAGTGAGGGGATAGCGGGAGTCGACGAGCAGTACTTC
CAISEGIAGVDEQYF
>TRBJ1-4|TRBV2|.|few
TGTGCCAGCAGGCGAGAGGGCGCGGGTGAAAAACTGTTTTTT
CASRREGAGEKLFF
>TRBJ2-5|TRBV29-1|TRBD1|few
TGCAGCGTGAAGGGGACAGACCAAGAGACCCAGTACTTC
CSVKGTDQETQYF
>TRBJ2-5|TRBV11-2|.|few
TGTGCCAGCAGCTCCCCCAGCTTTTGGGGGAGAGAGACCCAGTACTTC
CASSSPSFWGRETQYF
>TRBJ2-7|TRBV20-1|.|few
TGCAGTGCCTCCGGGACCGTCTTCGGAACCTACGAGCAGTACTTC
CSASGTVFGTYEQYF
>TRBJ2-4|TRBV9|TRBD2|.
TGTGCCAGCAGCGAGGAGCTAGCGGGAGGGCCTGGAGCCAAAAACATTCAGTACTTC
CASSEELAGGPGAKNIQYF
>TRBJ2-2|TRBV27|.|few
TGTGCCCGCACCGCGACTAAATTCGATGGGAACACCGGGGAGCTGTTTTTT
CARTATKFDGNTGELFF
>TRBJ2-5|TRBV29-1|.|.
TGCAGCGTTGACAATCGGGAGACCCAGTACTTC
CSVDNRETQYF
>TRBJ2-3|TRBV13|TRBD2|many
TGTGCCAGCAGCGGGACTAGCGAACACACAGATACGCAGTATTTT
CASSGTSEHTDTQYF
>TRBJ2-1|TRBV28|.|many
TGTGCCAGCAGTTTATATTTCGCCCGAGAAGGTGAGCAGTTCTTC
CASSLYFAREGEQFF
>TRBJ1-4|TRBV29-1|.|many
TGCAGCGTTGATGGTGGGCAGGGTGGTGAAAAACTGTTTTTT
CSVDGGQGGEKLFF
>TRBJ2-7|TRBV28|.|many
TGTGCCAGCAGGCTCGGGAAGCAGTACTTC
CASRLGKQYF
>TRBJ1-5|TRBV30|.|many
TGTGCCTGGACTAAGTTCGGGAGCAATCAGCCCCAGCATTTT
CAWTKFGSNQPQHF
>TRBJ1-1|TRBV20-1|.|many
TGCAGTGCTAGGGGGGGTACCGAGGGAGCTTTCTTT
CSARGGTEGAFF
>TRBJ1-2|TRBV28|.|many
TGTGCCAGCACTCAGTCCGTTAACTATGGCTACACCTTC
CASTQSVNYGYTF
>TRBJ1-6|TRBV4-3|.|.
TGCGCCAGCAGCCAAGACAGTTTTAATTCACCCCTCCACTTT
CASSQDSFNSPLHF
>TRBJ2-1|TRBV20-1|TRBD2|many
TGCAGTGCTAGACTAACCGGAACCTGGGACTACCTGTGGAATGAGCAGTTCTTC
CSARLTGTWDYLWNEQFF
>TRBJ2-2|TRBV2|TRBD2|.
TGTGCCAACACCTCCGGGACTAGCGGGAGCTACGGGGAGCTGTTTTTT
CANTSGTSGSYGELFF
>TRBJ1-1|TRBV20-1|TRBD1|many
TGCAGTGCTAGATCGACAGGGAAGGTAACTGAAGCTTTCTTT
CSARSTGKVTEAFF
>TRBJ2-1|TRBV6-2/TRBV6-3|TRBD2|many
TGTGCCAGCAACCGGGGACTAGCGGAATCTGAGCAGTTCTTC
CASNRGLAESEQFF
>TRBJ2-7|TRBV20-1|TRBD1|.
TGCAGTGCTAGACCGGTGGACAGGGGTACATACGAGCAGTACTTC
CSARPVDRGTYEQYF
>TRBJ2-1|TRBV7-9|TRBD1|many
TGTGCCAGCAGACCGGGCTGGACAGGTGGGGGCGGGGAGCAGTTCTTC
CASRPGWTGGGGEQFF
>TRBJ2-5|TRBV28|.|many
TGTGCCAGCAGTTCCAGCAGGGGCTTCCAGACCCAGTACTTC
CASSSSRGFQTQYF
>TRBJ2-1|TRBV12-3/TRBV12-4|TRBD2|many
TGTGCCAGCAGTTTAGGCGGGAGGCCTTACAATGAGCAGTTCTTC
CASSLGGRPYNEQFF
>TRBJ2-1|TRBV11-2|TRBD2|.
TGTGCCAGCAGCATAGTATGGACCTTGGCTAGCGGGAGAACCCAAATACACAATGAGCAGTTCTTC
CASSIVWTLASGRTQIHNEQFF
>TRBJ1-5|TRBV12-3/TRBV12-4|.|many
TGTGCCAGCAGCCAGACTAAGGGGCCCATGAGGACCCAGCATTTT
CASSQTKGPMRTQHF
>TRBJ1-2|TRBV5-1|.|many
TGCGCCAGCAGCTTGGAACCCGAGCCTTATGGCTACACCTTC
CASSLEPEPYGYTF
>TRBJ1-5|TRBV6-2/TRBV6-3|.|many
TGTGCCAGCCGTAGGCCCTCTGGGAACAATCAGCCCCAGCATTTT
CASRRPSGNNQPQHF
>TRBJ2-7|TRBV29-1|TRBD1|.
TGCAGCGTTGAAGACTCCGGGACAGGGACGTACGAGCAGTACTTC
CSVEDSGTGTYEQYF
>TRBJ2-1|TRBV11-2|TRBD2|few
TGTGCCAGCAGCTTAGATGTAGCGGGTGACAATGAGCAGTTCTTC
CASSLDVAGDNEQFF
>TRBJ2-1|TRBV29-1|TRBD2|many
TGCAGCGTTGCCGGCGGGAGGGGGGTGGACGAGCAGTTCTTC
CSVAGGRGVDEQFF
>TRBJ2-7|TRBV25-1|.|few
TGTGCCAGCAGTGAATCAGCCTACGAGCAGTACTTC
CASSESAYEQYF
>TRBJ2-7|TRBV3-1|.|.
TGTGCCAGCAGCCATACGGGCGAGCAGTACTTC
CASSHTGEQYF
>TRBJ2-1|TRBV20-1|TRBD2|once
TGCAGTGCCAAAAGGGCGGGAGTAAGGTTGTCTACGTACAATGAGCAGTTCTTC
CSAKRAGVRLSTYNEQFF
>TRBJ2-1|TRBV27|.|many
TGTGCCAGCAGTTTTTCGGCAGGGAGTCCCTACAATGAGCAGTTCTTC
CASSFSAGSPYNEQFF